Below, 12 T cell receptor beta chains from the same sample are listed, as sequenced in a study of T cells in localized non-small cell lung cancer. Sequencing used immunoSEQ multiplex PCR; TCRdb keeps in-frame clones, though not all of them. Of over a thousand clones in the sample, 30% to 45% were seen once. The sample in question was lung tumor tissue, obtained before any cancer treatment. The receptors shown here come from a male donor aged 60 or over with stage I squamous cell lung carcinoma.

The V and J genes are TRBV5-1 and TRBJ2-2, with 13 bases lining up with TRBD2. Germline CDR1 reads SGHRS; CDR2 reads YFSETQ. This CDR3 region has 19 residues. The V and J ends lost 4 bases and 7 bases, in that order; junction bases with no gene match: 16. CDR3 nucleotides: TGCGCCAGCAGCACGGGATCGACCGGACTAGCGGGAGCGGTCGGGGAGCTGTTTTTT. Residues: CASSTGSTGLAGAVGELFF. Based on the CDR3 plus reference TRBV5-1 and TRBJ2-2, the full variable domain is KAGVTQTPRYLIKTRGQQVTLSCSPISGHRSVSWYQQTPGQGLQFLFEYFSETQRNKGNFPGRFSGRQFSNSRSEMNVSTLELGDSALYLCASSTGSTGLAGAVGELFFGEGSRLTVL.

The chain uses TRBV30 and TRBJ2-5; perhaps TRBD2 as D (5 bases). CDR1 and CDR2 from the germline V gene are GTSNPN and SVGIG (reference sequence). V shed 4 bases and J shed 4 bases, with 16 bases lying between them. This CDR3 contains 14 residues. The CDR3 nucleotides read TGTGCCTGGAATAGCGAGAGGGCCGGAGAGACCCAGTACTTC. Protein product: CAWNSERAGETQYF.

The gene calls are TRBV25-1 and TRBJ1-5; TRBD1 might be the D (6 bases). Germline lookup yields CDR1 MGHDK and CDR2 SYGVNS. This CDR3 region has 14 residues. V lost 6 bases and J 9 bases, leaving 18 bases between the germline ends. CDR3 nucleotides: TGTGCCAGCAGCCTTGGGGGGGGACATGGGCCCCAGCATTTT. This gives the protein CASSLGGGHGPQHF.

The chain combines TRBV18 with TRBJ2-2, with 10 bases aligning to TRBD2. V was clipped by 3 bases and J by 4 bases; unmatched bases: 11. Germline V gene sequence: CDR1 KGHSH, CDR2 LQKENI. The length of the CDR3 is 18 residues. The CDR3 coding sequence is TGTGCCAGCTCACCGTACCTAGCGGGAGTTAGTGGCACCGGGGAGCTGTTTTTT. It is translated as CASSPYLAGVSGTGELFF.

There are a few counts of this clone. The genes are TRBV11-3 and TRBJ1-3, with no clear D. CDR3 length: 14 residues. CDR1 SGHNT and CDR2 YENEEA come from the germline V gene. V was clipped by 2 bases and J by 4 bases, with 9 bases between them. CDR3 sequence reads: CASSLWQDGNTIYF. CDR3 DNA: TGTGCCAGCAGCTTATGGCAAGACGGAAACACCATATATTTT.

About this clone: The DNA holds an ambiguous or unread base, and X denotes its residue. This chain joins TRBV18 and TRBJ1-1, with D possibly TRBD1 on 5 matching bases. With 3 bases removed from V and 3 bases from J, the gap between germline ends came to 17 bases. CDR3 length: 16 residues. Germline CDR1 KGHSH, CDR2 LQKENI. In DNA form, the CDR3 reads TGTGCCAGCTCACCGGGAGGGGCCCAGAGAYACACTGAAGCTTTCTTT. Translated: CASSPGGAQRXTEAFF.

This sequence joins TRBV19 and TRBJ1-5; possibly TRBD1 for D (6 bases). This CDR3 contains 14 residues. The germline V gene encodes CDR1 LNHDA and CDR2 SQIVND (reference sequence). V was cut by 6 bases and J by 4 bases, with 13 bases left in between. The CDR3: CASSIQGGNQPQHF. The CDR3 DNA sequence: TGTGCCAGTAGCATACAGGGTGGGAATCAGCCCCAGCATTTT.

This clone was detected only a few times. This CDR3 reads CASLASTDTQYF. The CDR3 DNA follows: TGTGCCAGCCTCGCTAGCACAGATACGCAGTATTTT. This chain uses TRBV28 with TRBJ2-3; D is uncertain. This CDR3 is built from 12 residues. Trimming shortened V by 8 bases and J by 0 bases, and 6 bases separated the two germline ends. The V gene's germline CDR1 is MDHEN and CDR2 SYDVKM.

This clone was observed a handful of times. V gene TRBV11-3 combines with J gene TRBJ2-7; tentatively, D is TRBD2 (6 bases). The CDR3 is 14 amino acids. The V end lost 2 bases, the J end lost 2 bases, and 10 bases lay between the germline ends. Germline V gene lookup returns CDR1 SGHNT and CDR2 YENEEA. The DNA for the CDR3 is TGTGCCAGCAGCTTAAGCGGCGGGACCTACGAGCAGTACTTC. It yields the protein CASSLSGGTYEQYF. The full variable domain, its missing parts supplied by reference TRBV11-3 and TRBJ2-7, is EAGVVQSPRYKIIEKKQPVAFWCNPISGHNTLYWYLQNLGQGPELLIRYENEEAVDDSQLPKDRFSAERLKGVDSTLKIQPAELGDSAVYLCASSLSGGTYEQYFGPGTRLTVT.

The gene calls are TRBV30 and TRBJ2-2; 10 positions match TRBD2. This CDR3 has 16 amino acids. V dropped 6 bases and J dropped 5; count of bases not matched to a gene: 12. CDR1 and CDR2 from the germline V gene are GTSNPN and SVGIG (reference sequence). The CDR3 loop reads CACEFWLAGETGELFF. Here the CDR3 DNA reads TGTGCCTGTGAGTTTTGGCTAGCGGGAGAGACCGGGGAGCTGTTTTTT.

This rearrangement joins TRBV30 to TRBJ1-1; 8 bases agree with TRBD1. With 0 bases clipped from V and 7 bases from J, the junction kept 7 bases outside the gene matches. Germline loops: CDR1 GTSNPN, CDR2 SVGIG (reference sequence). The CDR3 is 14 amino acids. CDR3 in DNA: TGTGCCTGGAGTGTTGGACAGGGTGGATTTGAAGCTTTCTTT. Encoded protein: CAWSVGQGGFEAFF.

In its sample, this clone was seen once. The genes are TRBV28 and TRBJ1-2; the D gene is possibly TRBD1 (6 bases). Trimming left V 4 bases short and J 2 bases short, with 11 bases between. CDR3 length equals 14 residues. Germline V lookup: CDR1 MDHEN, CDR2 SYDVKM. The CDR3 loop reads CASSYPDRNYGYTF. CDR3 nucleotides: TGTGCCAGCAGTTACCCGGACAGAAACTATGGCTACACCTTC.